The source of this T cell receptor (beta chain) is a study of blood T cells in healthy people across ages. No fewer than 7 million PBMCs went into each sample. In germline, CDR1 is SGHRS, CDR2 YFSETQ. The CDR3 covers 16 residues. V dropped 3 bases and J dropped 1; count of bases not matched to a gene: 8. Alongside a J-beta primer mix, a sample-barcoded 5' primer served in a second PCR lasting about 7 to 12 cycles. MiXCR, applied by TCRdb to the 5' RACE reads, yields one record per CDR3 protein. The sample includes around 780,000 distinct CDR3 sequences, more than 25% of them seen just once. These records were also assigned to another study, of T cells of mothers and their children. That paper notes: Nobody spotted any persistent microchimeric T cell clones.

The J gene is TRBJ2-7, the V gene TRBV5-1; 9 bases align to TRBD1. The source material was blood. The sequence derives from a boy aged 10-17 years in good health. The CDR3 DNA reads TGCGCCAGCAGCTCGGTGGACAGGGGCCATTCCTACGAGCAGTACTTC. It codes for CASSSVDRGHSYEQYF.